These 12 T cell receptor beta chains originate from one sample sequenced in a study of PD-L1 blockade in urothelial cancer. Specified time point: pretreatment peripheral blood. Profiled with immunoSEQ multiplex PCR; TCRdb holds only in-frame clones, not every one. The table lists roughly 51,000 clones, roughly 86% of them singletons. The sequences come from PBMCs, collected around atezolizumab (anti-PD-L1) treatment. These TCRs come from a man between 60 and 70 years old with urothelial cancer.

This clone was seen only a few times. Other DNA sequences in the sample encode the same CDR3. The chain links TRBV5-1 to TRBJ2-3; D unresolved. The germline V gene has CDR1 SGHRS and CDR2 YFSETQ. Trimming removed 2 bases at V and 0 bases at J, with 7 bases between. CDR3 length: 14 residues. The CDR3 nucleotides are TGCGCCAGCAGCTTCAGCGAAAGCACAGATACGCAGTATTTT. Residues: CASSFSESTDTQYF. The complete variable domain, with remaining parts taken from reference TRBV5-1 and TRBJ2-3, reads KAGVTQTPRYLIKTRGQQVTLSCSPISGHRSVSWYQQTPGQGLQFLFEYFSETQRNKGNFPGRFSGRQFSNSRSEMNVSTLELGDSALYLCASSFSESTDTQYFGPGTRLTVL.

The rearrangement joins TRBV4-1 to TRBJ2-7, with 7 bases lining up with TRBD2. Trimming removed 2 bases from V and 1 base from J; junction bases left unmatched: 8. The CDR3 spans 16 residues. Germline V gene sequence: CDR1 MGHRA, CDR2 YSYEKL. For the CDR3, the DNA is TGCGCCAGCAGCCAACACACTAGCGAGAGATCCTACGAGCAGTACTTC. As protein: CASSQHTSERSYEQYF.

The rearrangement joins TRBV19 to TRBJ1-5; 9 bases align to TRBD1. Trimming cost V 5 bases and J 1 base; bases outside gene matches: 9. CDR1 LNHDA and CDR2 SQIVND come from the germline V gene (reference sequence). CDR3 length: 17 residues. This CDR3 is CASSPRRQGGSNQPQHF. In nucleotides, the CDR3 is TGTGCCAGTAGTCCCAGGCGACAGGGGGGCAGCAATCAGCCCCAGCATTTT.

The chain joins TRBV6-1 to TRBJ2-3; TRBD1 matches 9 bases. V was clipped by 4 bases and J by 3 bases; unmatched bases: 8. The germline gives CDR1 MNHNS, CDR2 SASEGT. The CDR3 extends over 16 amino acids. The CDR3 nucleotides read TGTGCCAGCAGTGTATCGACAGGGGGAAGAACAGATACGCAGTATTTT. Protein sequence: CASSVSTGGRTDTQYF.

The chain combines TRBV10-2 with TRBJ1-1; possible D gene TRBD1, 5 bases. V lost 3 bases and J 8 bases, leaving 10 bases between the germline ends. This CDR3 has 12 amino acids. Germline values: CDR1 WSHSY, CDR2 SAAADI. The CDR3 DNA is TGCGCCAGCAGTGAAGGCCAGGGCGAAGCTTTCTTT. It codes for CASSEGQGEAFF.

The chain employs TRBV5-1 and TRBJ2-7, with 11 bases matching TRBD2. Germline loops: CDR1 SGHRS, CDR2 YFSETQ. The CDR3 runs 16 residues. J lost 3 bases, V lost 0 bases, and 5 bases had no gene match. The CDR3 DNA reads TGCGCCAGCAGCTTGGCACCCACTAGCGGGAGCTACGAGCAGTACTTC. Amino acids: CASSLAPTSGSYEQYF. Variable domain in full (rest from reference TRBV5-1 and TRBJ2-7): KAGVTQTPRYLIKTRGQQVTLSCSPISGHRSVSWYQQTPGQGLQFLFEYFSETQRNKGNFPGRFSGRQFSNSRSEMNVSTLELGDSALYLCASSLAPTSGSYEQYFGPGTRLTVT.

The chain carries TRBV28 and TRBJ1-5, with 9 bases that match TRBD1. CDR3 length: 17 amino acids. V lost 8 bases and J lost 0; bases outside the gene matches: 11. Germline V gene lookup returns CDR1 MDHEN and CDR2 SYDVKM. The CDR3 reads CASHYRGPLYSNQPQHF. The CDR3 DNA sequence: TGTGCCAGCCACTACAGGGGGCCCCTGTATAGCAATCAGCCCCAGCATTTT.

This chain links TRBV9 with TRBJ2-1; D might be TRBD2 (7 bases). Trimming left V 0 bases short and J 6 bases short, with 13 bases between. CDR1 SGDLS and CDR2 YYNGEE come from the germline V gene. The CDR3 sequence is 15 residues long. CDR3 nucleotide sequence: TGTGCCAGCAGCGTAGGGGGGGGGCTTATCAATGAGCAGTTCTTC. It codes for CASSVGGGLINEQFF.

This clone showed up just a few times. The rearrangement links TRBV7-6 to TRBJ2-7; a possible D gene is TRBD2 (6 bases). Between the trimmed V and J ends, which lost 5 bases and 0 bases, there was a span of 14 bases. The CDR3 sequence is 15 residues long. The germline CDR1 and CDR2 sequences are SGHVS and FNYEAQ. CDR3 region: CASSVRASASYEQYF. The DNA for the CDR3 is TGTGCCAGCAGCGTCCGTGCTAGCGCCTCCTACGAGCAGTACTTC.

This sequence joins TRBV7-9 and TRBJ2-1, with 11 bases identical to TRBD1. With 5 bases clipped from V and 6 bases from J, the junction kept 12 bases outside the gene matches. The length of the CDR3 is 17 residues. From germline, CDR1 is SEHNR and CDR2 FQNEAQ (reference sequence). Here the CDR3 DNA reads TGTGCCAGCAGCAGAGGGACAGGGGGGCTAGCGGCCAATGAGCAGTTCTTC. Residues: CASSRGTGGLAANEQFF. Filled out from reference TRBV7-9 and TRBJ2-1, the complete variable domain reads DTGVSQNPRHKITKRGQNVTFRCDPISEHNRLYWYRQTLGQGPEFLTYFQNEAQLEKSRLLSDRFSAERPKGSFSTLEIQRTEQGDSAMYLCASSRGTGGLAANEQFFGPGTRLTVL.

The chain carries TRBV9 and TRBJ2-1, with 8 bases fitting TRBD2. Germline CDR1 and CDR2: SGDLS and YYNGEE. With 1 base clipped from V and 0 bases from J, the junction kept 15 bases outside the gene matches. CDR3 size: 20 residues. This chain's CDR3 is CASSVNPPLAAVSSYNEQFF. Here the CDR3 DNA reads TGTGCCAGCAGCGTAAACCCACCACTAGCGGCTGTGAGCTCCTACAATGAGCAGTTCTTC.

The chain has TRBV6-5 and TRBJ2-7; 11 bases are a match to TRBD1. After removal of 7 bases from V and 1 base from J, the junction contained 3 bases not matched to a gene. The CDR3 runs 14 residues. Germline values: CDR1 MNHEY, CDR2 SVGAGI. This chain's CDR3 is CASTRDRGSYEQYF. The CDR3 region has the DNA TGTGCCAGCACCAGGGACAGGGGGTCCTACGAGCAGTACTTC.